Below are 18 T cell receptor beta chains sequenced from a single sample in a study of T cell repertoires and HLA-DP antigens. Only in-frame clones appear in the TCRdb table, and some are missing; sequencing was by immunoSEQ multiplex PCR. This sample carries approximately 100,000 clones, about 89% of them seen once, and the ten largest clones take 1.7%. Antigens of these TCRs are unknown. The sequencing input was CD4+ T cells from PBMCs. The receptors derive from a man in his forties or fifties in good health and CMV-seronegative.

V gene TRBV6-5 combines with J gene TRBJ2-3, with TRBD1 matching 11 bases. Germline V gives CDR1 MNHEY, CDR2 SVGAGI. The CDR3 contains 16 residues. V was pared by 4 bases and J by 1 base, with 4 bases of the junction left unmatched. The DNA for the CDR3 is TGTGCCAGCAGTTTCCGGACAGGGGGCCGCACAGATACGCAGTATTTT. Its protein product is CASSFRTGGRTDTQYF.

This chain uses TRBV7-9 with TRBJ2-2; no definite D call. The CDR3 loop spans 13 amino acids. The germline gives CDR1 SEHNR, CDR2 FQNEAQ (reference sequence). Trimming left V 2 bases short and J 6 bases short, with 7 bases between. CDR3 DNA: TGTGCCAGCAGCTTACATAATTCCGGGGAGCTGTTTTTT. Translated: CASSLHNSGELFF.

This chain uses TRBV9 with TRBJ2-5, with D perhaps being TRBD1 or TRBD2 (7 bases each). The CDR3 is made up of 15 amino acids. Germline V gene data show CDR1 as SGDLS and CDR2 as YYNGEE. Trimming removed 4 bases at V and 5 bases at J, with 18 bases between. Written as DNA, the CDR3 is TGTGCCAGCAGCCGTTTGACAGGGAGGGATGAGACCCAGTACTTC. Translated, it gives CASSRLTGRDETQYF.

V is TRBV5-6 and J is TRBJ1-1; TRBD1 aligns across 7 bases. There are 16 residues in the CDR3. The germline V gene encodes CDR1 SGHDT and CDR2 YYEEEE. V was pared by 4 bases and J by 1 base, with 10 bases of the junction left unmatched. CDR3 bases: TGTGCCAGCAGCCCGGAACAGGGGCGGAAGAACACTGAAGCTTTCTTT. It encodes CASSPEQGRKNTEAFF.

The rearrangement joins TRBV27 to TRBJ1-3; 8 nucleotides agree with TRBD1. Germline V gene data show CDR1 as MNHEY and CDR2 as SMNVEV (reference sequence). There are 14 residues in the CDR3. The V segment lost 5 bases and the J segment 4 bases; nucleotides outside the gene matches: 4. CDR3 loop: CASSPRTGGNTIYF. The DNA of the CDR3 is TGTGCCAGCAGTCCCCGGACAGGGGGAAACACCATATATTTT.

V and J are TRBV18 and TRBJ2-4, with 12 bases that match TRBD1. J gave up 5 bases and V 5 bases, and 10 bases lay outside the gene matches. Germline V CDR1 and CDR2: KGHSH, LQKENI. This CDR3 has 17 residues. The CDR3 nucleotides are TGTGCCAGCTCAGGGACCGGGACAGGGGGCGCCGAAAACATTCAGTACTTC. This gives the protein CASSGTGTGGAENIQYF. Combining the CDR3 with reference TRBV18 and TRBJ2-4 gives the whole variable domain NAGVMQNPRHLVRRRGQEARLRCSPMKGHSHVYWYRQLPEEGLKFMVYLQKENIIDESGMPKERFSAEFPKEGPSILRIQQVVRGDSAAYFCASSGTGTGGAENIQYFGAGTRLSVL.

V usage is TRBV7-9 and J usage is TRBJ1-1; D remains ambiguous. Trimming pared 5 bases from V and 7 bases from J, leaving 11 bases between. The CDR3 is made up of 12 amino acids. The germline V gene encodes CDR1 SEHNR and CDR2 FQNEAQ (reference sequence). For the CDR3, the DNA is TGTGCCAGCAGCCTAACCCTTTATGAAGCTTTCTTT. This gives the protein CASSLTLYEAFF.

This clone was observed once. CDR3 nucleotide sequence: TGCGCCAGCAGCCCGCCCAGGATGATAAGTGAGCAGTTCTTC. It yields the protein CASSPPRMISEQFF. J is TRBJ2-1 and V is TRBV4-1, with D unresolved. Trimming cost V 4 bases and J 9 bases, with 16 bases left between them. Germline CDR1 is MGHRA and CDR2 is YSYEKL. This CDR3 is 14 amino acids long.

This chain connects TRBV7-6 to TRBJ1-1; the match to TRBD1 covers 9 bases. Germline CDR1 and CDR2: SGHVS and FNYEAQ. This CDR3 region has 15 residues. Germline trimming cut 5 bases from V and 4 bases from J; bases unmatched to any gene: 8. CDR3 residues: CASSQGTGLGTEAFF. Written as DNA, the CDR3 is TGTGCCAGCAGCCAGGGGACAGGGTTGGGCACTGAAGCTTTCTTT.

The V call is TRBV9, the J call TRBJ2-3; TRBD2 matches 12 bases. V dropped 4 bases and J dropped 9; count of bases not matched to a gene: 6. This CDR3 is 14 amino acids long. CDR1 and CDR2 (germline): SGDLS, YYNGEE. The CDR3: CASSYGLAGTTQYF. Written as DNA, the CDR3 is TGTGCCAGCAGCTACGGACTAGCGGGGACAACGCAGTATTTT.

V and J are TRBV14 and TRBJ2-2; D gene unclear. Germline CDR1 reads SGHDN; CDR2 reads FVKESK. This CDR3 region has 13 residues. Trimming took off 6 bases at V and 7 bases at J, with 12 bases between the two ends. The CDR3: CASSSQKIGELFF. The CDR3 DNA is TGTGCCAGCAGTAGCCAAAAGATCGGGGAGCTGTTTTTT.

The V gene is TRBV5-1, the J gene TRBJ2-1; D is unclear. The germline gives CDR1 SGHRS, CDR2 YFSETQ. Trimming stripped 3 bases from V and 0 bases from J, with 16 bases between. The CDR3 is 17 amino acids. The CDR3 sequence is CASSSDGSVNSYNEQFF. The CDR3 nucleotides are TGCGCCAGCAGCTCCGACGGCTCGGTCAACTCCTACAATGAGCAGTTCTTC.

The chain joins TRBV5-5 to TRBJ2-3, with D uncertain. V shed 0 bases and J shed 0 bases, with 5 bases lying between them. The CDR3 runs 14 residues. Germline values: CDR1 SGHKS, CDR2 YYEKEE (reference sequence). The CDR3 nucleotides read TGTGCCAGCAGCTTGGGGCGGAGCACAGATACGCAGTATTTT. Amino acid sequence: CASSLGRSTDTQYF. Complete variable domain (other parts from reference TRBV5-5 and TRBJ2-3): DAGVTQSPTHLIKTRGQQVTLRCSPISGHKSVSWYQQVLGQGPQFIFQYYEKEERGRGNFPDRFSARQFPNYSSELNVNALLLGDSALYLCASSLGRSTDTQYFGPGTRLTVL.

The chain combines TRBV30 with TRBJ1-6, with a tentative D call TRBD1 (6 bases). The CDR3 has 15 amino acids. Trimming removed 4 bases from V and 7 bases from J, with 17 bases in between. Germline V gene data show CDR1 as GTSNPN and CDR2 as SVGIG (reference sequence). The CDR3 loop is CAWKLSGQGNSPLHF. The CDR3 DNA sequence: TGTGCCTGGAAACTTTCGGGGCAGGGGAATTCACCCCTCCACTTT. Filled out from reference TRBV30 and TRBJ1-6, the complete variable domain reads SQTIHQWPATLVQPVGSPLSLECTVEGTSNPNLYWYRQAAGRGLQLLFYSVGIGQISSEVPQNLSASRPQDRQFILSSKKLLLSDSGFYLCAWKLSGQGNSPLHFGNGTRLTVT.

The gene calls are TRBV6-1 and TRBJ2-5, with D tentatively TRBD1 (6 bases). Trimming left V 6 bases short and J 5 bases short, with 19 bases between. Per the germline V gene, CDR1 is MNHNS and CDR2 is SASEGT. The CDR3 runs to 15 residues. The CDR3 reads CASRPRTAKVETQYF. The CDR3 nucleotides are TGTGCCAGCAGGCCCCGGACAGCAAAGGTGGAGACCCAGTACTTC.

This chain links TRBV9 with TRBJ1-1; no reliable D call. V was trimmed by 0 bases and J by 4 bases, leaving 10 bases between them. The germline V gene has CDR1 SGDLS and CDR2 YYNGEE. The CDR3 consists of 14 residues. CDR3 DNA sequence: TGTGCCAGCAGCGTAGTATCCTCGGGCACTGAAGCTTTCTTT. This gives the protein CASSVVSSGTEAFF.

This clone occurred once. The chain is built from TRBV11-2 and TRBJ1-1; the D gene is possibly TRBD1 (5 bases). Per germline, CDR1 SGHAT and CDR2 FQNNGV. The CDR3 sequence is 19 residues long. Deletions cut 6 bases from V and 1 base from J, with 27 bases between. This CDR3 is CASREQVARRRGPNTEAFF. In DNA, the CDR3 is TGTGCCAGCAGAGAACAGGTTGCACGTCGGAGAGGACCGAACACTGAAGCTTTCTTT.

The chain is built from TRBV5-1 and TRBJ1-4, with D possibly being TRBD1 (5 bases). V lost 4 bases and J lost 4, with 23 bases in between. Germline lookup yields CDR1 SGHRS and CDR2 YFSETQ. The CDR3 sequence is 18 residues long. CDR3 nucleotide sequence: TGCGCCAGCAGCCACTACAGGTCAACGGATATTGGTAATGAAAAACTGTTTTTT. Its protein product is CASSHYRSTDIGNEKLFF.